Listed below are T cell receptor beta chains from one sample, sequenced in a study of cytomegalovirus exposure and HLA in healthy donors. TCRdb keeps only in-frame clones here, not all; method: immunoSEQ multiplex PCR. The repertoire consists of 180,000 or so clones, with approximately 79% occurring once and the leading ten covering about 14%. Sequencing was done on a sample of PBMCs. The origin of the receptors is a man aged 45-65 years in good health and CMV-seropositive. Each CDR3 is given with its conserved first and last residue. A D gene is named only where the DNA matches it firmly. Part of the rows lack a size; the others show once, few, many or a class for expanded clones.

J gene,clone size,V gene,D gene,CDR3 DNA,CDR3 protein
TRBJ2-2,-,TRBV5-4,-,TGTGCCAGCAGCCCAAGTGCCAACAGGGCCACCGGGGAGCTGTTTTTT,CASSPSANRATGELFF
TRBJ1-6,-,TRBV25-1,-,TGTGCCAGCAAGGTTGGAGGAAATTCACCCCTCCACTTT,CASKVGGNSPLHF
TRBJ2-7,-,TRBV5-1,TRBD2,TGCGCCAGCAGCTTACGGGGGGGCGCCTACGAGCAGTACTTC,CASSLRGGAYEQYF
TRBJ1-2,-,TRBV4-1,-,TGCGCCAGCAGCGAATGGGGGGTAGGGTATGGCTACACCTTC,CASSEWGVGYGYTF
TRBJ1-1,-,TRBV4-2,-,TGTGCCAGCAGCGCAGGGGTGGCTGAAGCTTTCTTT,CASSAGVAEAFF
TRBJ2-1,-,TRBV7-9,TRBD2,TGTGCCAGCAGCTCACTTAGCGGGGGGGGCTACAATGAGCAGTTCTTC,CASSSLSGGGYNEQFF
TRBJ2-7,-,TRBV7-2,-,TGTGCCAGCAGCTCACCCACTACTGTCTCCTACGAGCAGTACTTC,CASSSPTTVSYEQYF
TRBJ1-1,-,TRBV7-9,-,TGTGCCAGCAGCTTAGGACAGAAGAACACTGAAGCTTTCTTT,CASSLGQKNTEAFF
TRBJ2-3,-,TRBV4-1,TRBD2,TGCGCCAGCAGCCAAACTAGCGGGGGGGCCGCCGATACGCAGTATTTT,CASSQTSGGAADTQYF
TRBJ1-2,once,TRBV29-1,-,TGCAGCGTCACAGGATTAGGAGGCTACACCTTC,CSVTGLGGYTF
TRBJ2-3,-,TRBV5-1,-,TGCGCCAGCAGCTTCGGAGGACGACCTAGCACAGATACGCAGTATTTT,CASSFGGRPSTDTQYF
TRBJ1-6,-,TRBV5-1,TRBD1,TGCGCCAGCAGCATCTCGCTGACAGGGGGCAATTCACCCCTCCACTTT,CASSISLTGGNSPLHF
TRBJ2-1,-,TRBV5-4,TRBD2,TGTGCCAGCACCCTTGATAGTAGCGGGGGGTACAATGAGCAGTTCTTC,CASTLDSSGGYNEQFF
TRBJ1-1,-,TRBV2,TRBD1,TGTGCCAGCAGTGATTACAGGGGAAGGACTGAAGCTTTCTTT,CASSDYRGRTEAFF
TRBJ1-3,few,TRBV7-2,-,TGTGCCAGCAGCTTAGGGACAACCAACTCTGGAAACACCATATATTTT,CASSLGTTNSGNTIYF
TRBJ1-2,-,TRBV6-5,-,TGTGCCAGCTTCTCCCCAGCGGGAGGCTACACCTTC,CASFSPAGGYTF
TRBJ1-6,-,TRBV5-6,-,TGTGCCAGCAGCCTGACAGGATTCTCCTATAATTCACCCCTCCACTTT,CASSLTGFSYNSPLHF
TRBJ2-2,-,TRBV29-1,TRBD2,TGCAGCGCCCGTCGGGGGGGGTTAGTCGACACCGGGGAGCTGTTTTTT,CSARRGGLVDTGELFF
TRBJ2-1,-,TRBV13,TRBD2,TGTGCCAGCAGCTTATATCATAGCGGGGGCCCCTACAATGAGCAGTTCTTC,CASSLYHSGGPYNEQFF
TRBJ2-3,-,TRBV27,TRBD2,TGTGCCAGCAGTCCCCTAGCGGGGGTGACAGATACGCAGTATTTT,CASSPLAGVTDTQYF
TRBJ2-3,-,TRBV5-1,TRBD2,TGCGCCAGCAGCTTGGGGCGGCTAGCGGGGGGCACAGATACGCAGTATTTT,CASSLGRLAGGTDTQYF
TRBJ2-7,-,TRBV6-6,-,TGTGCCAGCAGTTACTCCCGCCAAGAAACAGGCCCCGAGCAGTACTTC,CASSYSRQETGPEQYF
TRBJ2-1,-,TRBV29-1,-,TGCAGCGTCCCACGACGGGGGGCTTACAATGAGCAGTTCTTC,CSVPRRGAYNEQFF
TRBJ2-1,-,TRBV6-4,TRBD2,TGTGCCAGCAGTATAAATAGCGGGGGCCACCAAAATGAGCAGTTCTTC,CASSINSGGHQNEQFF
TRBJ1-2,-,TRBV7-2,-,TGTGCCAGCAGCCAAGAGAAGAGGGCCTATGGCTACACCTTC,CASSQEKRAYGYTF
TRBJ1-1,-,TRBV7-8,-,TGTGCCAGCCTCCAACGGAGGGAAGCCACTGAAGCTTTCTTT,CASLQRREATEAFF
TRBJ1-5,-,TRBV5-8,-,TGTGCCAGCAGCCCCAGGCAGCCTAATAGCAATCAGCCCCAGCATTTT,CASSPRQPNSNQPQHF
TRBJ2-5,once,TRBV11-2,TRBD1,TGTGCCAGCAGCGACAGGGGGCATCAGGAGACCCAGTACTTC,CASSDRGHQETQYF
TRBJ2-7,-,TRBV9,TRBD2,TGTGCCAGCAGCGTCGGGCGGGGGGACACCTACGAGCAGTACTTC,CASSVGRGDTYEQYF
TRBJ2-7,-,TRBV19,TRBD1,TGTGCCAGTAGTATCCGGCCAGGGGGCCACGAGCAGTACTTC,CASSIRPGGHEQYF
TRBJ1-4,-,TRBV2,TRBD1,TGTGCCAGCAGTACAGGGGGACGAACTAATGAAAAACTGTTTTTT,CASSTGGRTNEKLFF
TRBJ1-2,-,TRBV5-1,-,TGCGCCAGCAGCTTGGACAGGGCTAATGATGGCTACACCTTC,CASSLDRANDGYTF
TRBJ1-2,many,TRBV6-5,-,TGTGCCAGCAGTTACGGGGGGATGAGCGGCTACACCTTC,CASSYGGMSGYTF